One sample yielded the 20 T cell receptor beta chains listed below, sequenced in a study of cytomegalovirus exposure and HLA in healthy donors. The study ran its PCR with 60 Vbeta and 13 Jbeta primers. Produced via immunoSEQ multiplex PCR; TCRdb's table is partial and in-frame only. The data show 45,000 to 55,000 clones, less than 70% seen once. Source material: PBMCs. The receptors come from a human donor in good health.

The chain has TRBV15 and TRBJ2-7, with a possible D match to TRBD2 (5 bases). The germline V gene has CDR1 LNHNV and CDR2 YYDKDF (reference sequence). The CDR3 spans 13 residues. V lost 3 bases and J lost 5, with 11 bases in between. The CDR3 loop reads CATSSSRGHEQYF. DNA of the CDR3: TGTGCCACCAGCAGTTCAAGAGGGCACGAGCAGTACTTC.

This clone was counted only a few times. The J gene is TRBJ2-7, the V gene TRBV5-6, with 8 bases fitting TRBD1. The V segment lost 2 bases and the J segment 9 bases; nucleotides outside the gene matches: 4. In germline, CDR1 is SGHDT, CDR2 YYEEEE. The CDR3 has 12 residues. The chain's CDR3 is CASSFDRGGQYF. For the CDR3, the DNA is TGTGCCAGCAGCTTCGACAGGGGAGGGCAGTACTTC.

V usage is TRBV15 and J usage is TRBJ2-5, with unresolved D. Trimming removed 3 bases at V and 5 bases at J, with 10 bases between. The CDR3 covers 13 residues. Germline V gene data show CDR1 as LNHNV and CDR2 as YYDKDF (reference sequence). As DNA, the CDR3 is TGTGCCACCAGCAGCGCCCCTACGGAGACCCAGTACTTC. Its translation: CATSSAPTETQYF.

The gene calls are TRBV7-8 and TRBJ1-1; D not certain. The CDR3 covers 13 residues. The germline V gene has CDR1 SGHVS and CDR2 FQNEAQ. Deletions cut 7 bases from V and 3 bases from J, with 12 bases between. Written as DNA, the CDR3 is TGTGCCAGCACCATTGGCGGATACACTGAAGCTTTCTTT. It specifies CASTIGGYTEAFF.

The chain has TRBV13 and TRBJ1-2, with D possibly being TRBD1 (5 bases). The CDR3 length is 15 residues. Germline V gives CDR1 PRHDT, CDR2 FYEKMQ (reference sequence). Trimming left V 4 bases short and J 6 bases short, with 18 bases between. CDR3 sequence reads: CASSSNKGWGHGYTF. Written as DNA, the CDR3 is TGTGCCAGCAGCTCCAACAAGGGGTGGGGCCATGGCTACACCTTC.

The chain links TRBV5-4 to TRBJ2-7, with 8 bases lining up with TRBD1. Germline V gives CDR1 SGHNT, CDR2 YYREEE (reference sequence). The V gene end was trimmed by 4 bases and the J gene end by 3 bases; junction bases not matched to a gene: 9. The CDR3 consists of 15 residues. The CDR3 bases are TGTGCCAGCAGCACATCAGGGGGCTTGGGCTACGAGCAGTACTTC. Its translation is CASSTSGGLGYEQYF. Combining the CDR3 with reference TRBV5-4 and TRBJ2-7 gives the whole variable domain ETGVTQSPTHLIKTRGQQVTLRCSSQSGHNTVSWYQQALGQGPQFIFQYYREEENGRGNFPPRFSGLQFPNYSSELNVNALELDDSALYLCASSTSGGLGYEQYFGPGTRLTVT.

J is TRBJ1-5 and V is TRBV4-1; 9 bases map to TRBD1. Germline V lookup: CDR1 MGHRA, CDR2 YSYEKL. CDR3 size: 16 residues. V lost 5 bases, J lost 4 bases, and 9 bases stayed unmatched. CDR3 in DNA: TGCGCCAGCAGCATCTCGGACAGGGGCGGAAATCAGCCCCAGCATTTT. Amino acid sequence: CASSISDRGGNQPQHF.

The chain employs TRBV30 and TRBJ1-2; possibly TRBD1 for D (5 bases). Trimming pared 8 bases from V and 0 bases from J, leaving 19 bases between. Germline CDR1 and CDR2: GTSNPN and SVGIG (reference sequence). This CDR3 contains 15 residues. The CDR3 DNA follows: TGTGCCGGGGCCCTAAGTCGCGGTGCTAACTATGGCTACACCTTC. This codes for CAGALSRGANYGYTF.

The chain links TRBV10-3 to TRBJ2-7, with TRBD1 identical over 7 bases. CDR3 length: 15 residues. V was pared by 7 bases and J by 4 bases, with 13 bases of the junction left unmatched. Germline loops: CDR1 ENHRY, CDR2 SYGVKD. CDR3 DNA: TGTGCCATCAAAGGTTCGGGACAGAATAATTACGAGCAGTACTTC. Residues: CAIKGSGQNNYEQYF.

This clone was picked up a small number of times. The chain has TRBV7-9 and TRBJ2-7, with D unclear. The ends were cut back, 1 base at V and 6 bases at J, with 7 bases in the middle. This CDR3 has 12 amino acids. Per the germline V gene, CDR1 is SEHNR and CDR2 is FQNEAQ (reference sequence). The CDR3 loop is CASSLGPPEQYF. The CDR3, as DNA: TGTGCCAGCAGCTTAGGGCCCCCCGAGCAGTACTTC.

This clone was picked up a small number of times. The J gene is TRBJ2-2, the V gene TRBV10-1; D might be TRBD2 (5 bases). V shed 9 bases and J shed 6 bases, with 23 bases lying between them. CDR3 length: 16 amino acids. The V gene's germline CDR1 is WNHNN and CDR2 SYGVQD (reference sequence). This chain's CDR3 is CARSRGSESVSGELFF. The CDR3 nucleotides read TGCGCCAGGTCACGGGGATCGGAATCTGTCTCCGGGGAGCTGTTTTTT.

This clone has at least ten counts. The rearrangement links TRBV4-1 to TRBJ2-6; D is unresolved. The V gene lost 5 bases and the J gene lost 0 bases, with 11 bases spanning the gap. This CDR3 has 16 residues. Germline CDR1 is MGHRA and CDR2 is YSYEKL. CDR3 DNA: TGCGCCAGCAGCTACTTCCTCACCTCTGGGGCCAACGTCCTGACTTTC. This gives the protein CASSYFLTSGANVLTF.

V is TRBV5-6 and J is TRBJ1-1; TRBD1 might be the D (5 bases). Germline loops: CDR1 SGHDT, CDR2 YYEEEE. Deletions cut 2 bases from V and 0 bases from J, with 20 bases between. The CDR3 extends over 18 amino acids. In nucleotides, the CDR3 is TGTGCCAGCAGCTTTGGGGGGGACGGTATGTATATGAACACTGAAGCTTTCTTT. This codes for CASSFGGDGMYMNTEAFF.

V is TRBV30 and J is TRBJ2-5; tentatively, D is TRBD1 (6 bases). The CDR3 has 16 amino acids. The ends were cut back, 0 bases at V and 5 bases at J, with 19 bases in the middle. In germline, CDR1 is GTSNPN, CDR2 SVGIG (reference sequence). The CDR3 DNA is TGTGCCTGGAGTGTAGCGAGGCAGGGGAGAGAGGAGACCCAGTACTTC. It translates to CAWSVARQGREETQYF.

The rearrangement links TRBV7-3 to TRBJ2-2; weak D call: TRBD1 (6 bases). V was clipped by 5 bases and J by 0 bases, with 22 bases between them. This CDR3 is 19 amino acids long. CDR1 and CDR2 from the germline V gene are SGHTA and FQGTGA. The CDR3 DNA is TGTGCCAGCAGCCCAAAGGCTTACAGGGTAGGGCCGAACACCGGGGAGCTGTTTTTT. Its protein product is CASSPKAYRVGPNTGELFF.

The gene calls are TRBV7-9 and TRBJ1-2; no reliable D call. This CDR3 is built from 17 residues. Germline V gives CDR1 SEHNR, CDR2 FQNEAQ (reference sequence). Trimming pared 1 base from V and 5 bases from J, leaving 20 bases between. CDR3 in DNA: TGTGCCAGCAGCTTAGGAAACGGGATACCCACCTTTTATGGCTACACCTTC. The encoded protein is CASSLGNGIPTFYGYTF.

The rearrangement links TRBV29-1 to TRBJ2-2; D gene uncertain. Germline V CDR1 and CDR2: SQVTM, ANQGSEA. The CDR3 covers 12 residues. With 6 bases removed from V and 0 bases from J, the gap between germline ends came to 5 bases. The CDR3 protein is CSVVANTGELFF. CDR3 DNA: TGCAGCGTCGTAGCGAACACCGGGGAGCTGTTTTTT.

This clone was seen a handful of times. The chain uses TRBV18 and TRBJ2-5; 8 positions match TRBD1. Unmatched junction bases numbered 2, after V lost 0 bases and J lost 5 bases. Looked up from germline, CDR1 is KGHSH and CDR2 is LQKENI. The CDR3 loop spans 14 amino acids. The CDR3 is CASSPPQGAETQYF. The CDR3 DNA follows: TGTGCCAGCTCACCACCTCAGGGGGCTGAGACCCAGTACTTC.

Points on this clone: Its ends do not fully match the called genes, so a read error is possible. The rearrangement uses TRBV29-1 and TRBJ1-2, with TRBD1 as a possible D gene (5 bases). Germline lookup yields CDR1 SQVTM and CDR2 ANQGSEA. This CDR3 contains 12 residues. DNA of the CDR3: TGCAGTGCCCGGCAGGGTATTAGCGGCTACCCCTTC. Amino acid sequence: CSARQGISGYPF.

The chain carries TRBV2 and TRBJ1-2; 8 nucleotides match TRBD1. Looked up from germline, CDR1 is SNHLY and CDR2 is FYNNEI. The CDR3 runs to 12 residues. V was pared by 8 bases and J by 5 bases, with 4 bases of the junction left unmatched. The CDR3 DNA sequence: TGTGCCAGCGGACAGGGCCGGTATGGCTACACCTTC. The encoded protein is CASGQGRYGYTF. Together with reference TRBV2 and TRBJ1-2, the CDR3 gives the full variable domain: EPEVTQTPSHQVTQMGQEVILRCVPISNHLYFYWYRQILGQKVEFLVSFYNNEISEKSEIFDDQFSVERPDGSNFTLKIRSTKLEDSAMYFCASGQGRYGYTFGSGTRLTVV.